This TCR beta chain is from a study of CD4 and CD8 cells across lung adenocarcinoma regions. MiXCR, applied by TCRdb to the PCR reads, yields one record per CDR3 protein. Of about 5,700 distinct CDR3 sequences in the sample, approximately 50% were seen once. CDR1 and CDR2 (germline): MNHEY, SMNVEV (reference sequence). V trimming: 11 bases; J trimming: 5 bases; junction bases outside the gene matches: 16. This CDR3 spans 15 amino acids. The patients had localized lung adenocarcinoma, a non-small cell subtype. The chain has TRBV27 and TRBJ2-3; 7 bases fit TRBD2. What was sequenced was CD4+ T cells from the margin of a lung tumor. The TCR was taken from a male donor with lung adenocarcinoma. The CD4 and CD8 labels of this study may be unreliable. In nucleotides, the CDR3 is TGTGCCGGGGGTCTCGGGGGAGGGGCCCAAGATACGCAGTATTTT. It codes for CAGGLGGGAQDTQYF.